Presented here are 16 T cell receptor beta chains from one specimen sequenced in a study of blood T cell repertoires in COVID-19. The table came from immunoSEQ multiplex PCR; TCRdb's copy has only in-frame clones and leaves some out. The repertoire has 250,000 to 300,000 clones, roughly 80% of them found once; the top ten carry more than 3%. Input material: PBMCs or T cells enriched from blood (not recorded which). Receptors originate from a man in his forties or fifties who had recovered from COVID-19.

The chain links TRBV11-2 to TRBJ2-7, with 14 bases aligning to TRBD2. The CDR3 has 19 residues. Germline assignment: CDR1 SGHAT and CDR2 FQNNGV. The ends lost 5 bases at V and 4 bases at J; junction bases unmatched: 16. The CDR3 spells CASSPKGTSGRSTAYEQYF. The CDR3 DNA sequence: TGTGCCAGCAGCCCGAAAGGGACTAGCGGGAGATCTACCGCGTACGAGCAGTACTTC.

This chain uses TRBV10-3 with TRBJ2-2; TRBD2 matches 10 bases. J gave up 1 base and V 3 bases, and 2 bases lay outside the gene matches. This CDR3 has 16 residues. The V gene's germline CDR1 is ENHRY and CDR2 SYGVKD. The CDR3 DNA sequence: TGTGCCATCAGTGAATTAGCGGGGGGGAACACCGGGGAGCTGTTTTTT. It translates to CAISELAGGNTGELFF.

This clone has only one observation. The DNA of the CDR3 is TGCGCCAGCAGCTCGCTCGCCTTATTAGGGGGTGGGGCAGATACGCAGTATTTT. Encoded protein: CASSSLALLGGGADTQYF. The V and J genes are TRBV5-1 and TRBJ2-3; TRBD1 might be the D (6 bases). Germline CDR1 is SGHRS and CDR2 is YFSETQ. The V end was cut by 3 bases, the J end by 4 bases, with 24 bases between. CDR3 length: 18 amino acids.

The V and J genes are TRBV18 and TRBJ1-2; no definite D call. This CDR3 region has 15 residues. V gave up 1 base and J gave up 7 bases, with 16 bases separating them. CDR1 KGHSH and CDR2 LQKENI come from the germline V gene. The CDR3 DNA is TGTGCCAGCTCACCACGGTGGACTACAACCCGTGGCTACACCTTC. As protein: CASSPRWTTTRGYTF.

This rearrangement joins TRBV27 to TRBJ2-5; possible D gene TRBD2, 6 bases. This CDR3 comprises 15 residues. Trimming removed 3 bases from V and 5 bases from J, with 16 bases in between. Germline CDR1 and CDR2: MNHEY and SMNVEV (reference sequence). The CDR3 loop reads CASSFRRGSLETQYF. The DNA of the CDR3 is TGTGCCAGCAGTTTCCGGCGGGGTAGTTTGGAGACCCAGTACTTC.

The chain is built from TRBV7-9 and TRBJ1-1, with 7 nucleotides matching TRBD1. This CDR3 spans 15 amino acids. The germline V gene has CDR1 SEHNR and CDR2 FQNEAQ (reference sequence). V shed 5 bases and J 0 bases; nucleotides not matched to a gene: 6. CDR3 in amino acids: CASSLGQLMNTEAFF. As DNA, the CDR3 is TGTGCCAGCAGCCTGGGACAGTTAATGAACACTGAAGCTTTCTTT.

The V call is TRBV19, the J call TRBJ2-2; 10 nucleotides match TRBD2. Germline CDR1 reads LNHDA; CDR2 reads SQIVND (reference sequence). CDR3 length: 17 residues. The V and J ends lost 5 bases and 8 bases, in that order; junction bases with no gene match: 14. The chain's CDR3 is CASSARHRAGGPGELFF. The CDR3 coding sequence is TGTGCCAGTAGTGCCCGCCATAGAGCGGGGGGGCCGGGGGAGCTGTTTTTT. Using reference TRBV19 and TRBJ2-2 for the parts outside the CDR3, the full variable domain is DGGITQSPKYLFRKEGQNVTLSCEQNLNHDAMYWYRQDPGQGLRLIYYSQIVNDFQKGDIAEGYSVSREKKESFPLTVTSAQKNPTAFYLCASSARHRAGGPGELFFGEGSRLTVL.

The chain is built from TRBV5-5 and TRBJ1-1; 7 bases align to TRBD1. The CDR3 consists of 13 residues. The trim removed 4 bases at V and 11 bases at J, leaving 11 bases unmatched. Germline V gene lookup returns CDR1 SGHKS and CDR2 YYEKEE (reference sequence). CDR3 nucleotide sequence: TGTGCCAGCAGCCTAACAGGGGAGATGAGCGCTTTCTTT. It encodes CASSLTGEMSAFF.

This chain uses TRBV7-9 with TRBJ2-7; a possible D gene is TRBD1 (6 bases). This CDR3 is built from 13 residues. Germline CDR1 is SEHNR and CDR2 is FQNEAQ (reference sequence). V dropped 0 bases and J dropped 7 bases, with 10 bases sitting between them. In DNA form, the CDR3 reads TGTGCCAGCAGCTTAGCATACAGGGATGAGCAGTACTTC. Amino acid sequence: CASSLAYRDEQYF. Full variable domain (rest looked up from reference TRBV7-9 and TRBJ2-7): DTGVSQNPRHKITKRGQNVTFRCDPISEHNRLYWYRQTLGQGPEFLTYFQNEAQLEKSRLLSDRFSAERPKGSFSTLEIQRTEQGDSAMYLCASSLAYRDEQYFGPGTRLTVT.

The sample holds a few counts of this clone. V usage is TRBV18 and J usage is TRBJ2-2, with TRBD1 matching over 8 bases. Germline CDR1 KGHSH, CDR2 LQKENI. The CDR3 consists of 17 residues. V trimming: 1 base; J trimming: 2 bases; junction bases outside the gene matches: 6. The CDR3 region is CASSPRGTGGNTGELFF. DNA of the CDR3: TGTGCCAGCTCACCACGCGGGACAGGAGGAAACACCGGGGAGCTGTTTTTT.

The chain carries TRBV18 and TRBJ1-3, with a tentative D call TRBD1 (6 bases). Per the germline V gene, CDR1 is KGHSH and CDR2 is LQKENI. Trimming cost V 5 bases and J 4 bases, with 18 bases left between them. The CDR3 runs to 16 residues. Here the CDR3 reads CASSAGWTAKGNTIYF. The CDR3 nucleotides are TGTGCCAGCTCAGCAGGGTGGACAGCTAAAGGAAACACCATATATTTT.

J is TRBJ2-5 and V is TRBV2; D is perhaps TRBD1 (6 bases). Trimming left V 7 bases short and J 7 bases short, with 19 bases between. The CDR3 has 14 residues. CDR1 SNHLY and CDR2 FYNNEI come from the germline V gene. CDR3 amino acids: CASIPGAGKGTQYF. In DNA, the CDR3 is TGTGCCAGCATCCCAGGGGCAGGGAAGGGGACCCAGTACTTC.

V gene TRBV10-2 combines with J gene TRBJ2-1; TRBD2 agrees at 11 bases. The CDR3 runs to 15 residues. From germline, CDR1 is WSHSY and CDR2 SAAADI. The V gene end was trimmed by 6 bases and the J gene end by 8 bases; junction bases not matched to a gene: 9. The CDR3 spells CASRMTSGKAYEQFF. CDR3 in DNA: TGCGCCAGCAGGATGACTAGCGGGAAAGCGTATGAGCAGTTCTTC.

The rearrangement uses TRBV3-1 (or the pseudogene TRBV3-2) and TRBJ1-1; tentative D call: TRBD1 (5 bases). Germline loops: CDR1 LGHDT, CDR2 YNNKEL (reference sequence). The CDR3 is made up of 15 amino acids. V lost 1 base and J 0 bases, leaving 9 bases between the germline ends. The CDR3 protein is CASSQAGGLNTEAFF. The CDR3 coding sequence is TGTGCCAGCAGCCAAGCCGGGGGTCTGAACACTGAAGCTTTCTTT.

This rearrangement joins TRBV10-3 to TRBJ1-1; D unclear. The ends were cut back, 11 bases at V and 3 bases at J, with 10 bases in the middle. Per germline, CDR1 ENHRY and CDR2 SYGVKD. CDR3 length equals 11 residues. CDR3 coding DNA: TGTGCCTCCTCCTCGGACACTGAAGCTTTCTTT. Amino acid sequence: CASSSDTEAFF.

The V and J genes are TRBV19 and TRBJ2-5; TRBD1 agrees at 10 bases. The CDR3 has 17 amino acids. CDR1 is LNHDA and CDR2 is SQIVND in the germline V gene (reference sequence). Unmatched junction bases numbered 15, after V lost 10 bases and J lost 1 base. CDR3 protein: CATGTGTGAFSQETQYF. CDR3 sequence (DNA): TGTGCCACTGGGACCGGGACAGGGGCCTTTAGCCAAGAGACCCAGTACTTC.